This T cell receptor beta chain appears in the sequencing data of a study of beta chain features in type 1 diabetes. Note on this clone: Its specificity is unknown.

Study-wide findings and caveats: There were fewer insertions and more deletions at the VDJ junctions of type 1 diabetes patients. In cDNA sequencing, cells with high TCR expression could be over-represented. Whether TCRB rearrangement is influenced by HLA type was left unresolved in this analysis.

All of the isolated RNA was reverse transcribed, so expressed TCRB transcripts were sequenced. TCRdb's table, derived via immunoSEQ multiplex PCR, lists solely in-frame clones and lacks some. The sample comprises hundreds of thousands of clones, around 15% of which are singletons, and 6.7% rests with the top ten. Purity (above 95%) was reached by all sorted populations. The junction had 6 bases not matched to a gene; V was cut back by 4 bases and J by 0 bases. The CDR3 contains 16 residues. Germline loops: CDR1 SGHRS, CDR2 YFSETQ. This receptor was obtained from a man aged 25 to 40 in good health. V gene TRBV5-1 combines with J gene TRBJ2-1; 8 nucleotides align to TRBD1. Sequenced input: central memory CD4+ T cells from blood. The CDR3 here is CASSRDRLSSYNEQFF. CDR3 in DNA: TGCGCCAGCAGCCGGGACAGGTTAAGCTCCTACAATGAGCAGTTCTTC.